This T cell receptor (beta chain) emerged from a study of beta chain features in type 1 diabetes. General observations from the study: Possibly, sequencing cDNA over-represented cells that had high TCR expression levels. A pattern of fewer insertions and more deletions at VDJ junctions was seen in type 1 diabetes patients.

The CDR3 totals 15 residues. The V segment lost 4 bases and the J segment 4 bases; nucleotides outside the gene matches: 10. Germline V gives CDR1 LGHNA, CDR2 YSLEER. A few counts support this clone. Antigen specificity is unknown. Reverse transcription of all isolated RNA meant that expressed TCRB transcripts were sequenced. Produced via immunoSEQ multiplex PCR; TCRdb's table is partial and in-frame only. The data show hundreds of thousands of clones, with 11% seen just once and 0.015% held by the top ten. The source material was naive CD4+ T cells from blood. This rearrangement joins TRBV4-3 to TRBJ2-7, with 7 bases that match TRBD1. The source is a woman aged 25-40 years in good health. The DNA for the CDR3 is TGCGCCAGCAGCCTGCGGACAGGTTTGACTTACGAGCAGTACTTC. Translating gives CASSLRTGLTYEQYF.